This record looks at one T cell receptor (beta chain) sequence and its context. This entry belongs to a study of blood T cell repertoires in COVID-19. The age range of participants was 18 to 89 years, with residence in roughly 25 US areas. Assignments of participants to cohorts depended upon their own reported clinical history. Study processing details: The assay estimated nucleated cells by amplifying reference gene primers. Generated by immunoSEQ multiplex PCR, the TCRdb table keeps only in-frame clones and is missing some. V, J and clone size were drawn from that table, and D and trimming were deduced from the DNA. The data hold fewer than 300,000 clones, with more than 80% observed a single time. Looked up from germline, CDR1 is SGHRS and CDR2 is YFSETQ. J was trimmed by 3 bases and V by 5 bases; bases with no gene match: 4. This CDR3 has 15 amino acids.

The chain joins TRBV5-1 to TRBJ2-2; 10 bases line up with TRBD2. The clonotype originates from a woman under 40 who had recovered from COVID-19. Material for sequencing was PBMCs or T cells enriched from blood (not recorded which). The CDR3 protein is CASRPGLADTGELFF. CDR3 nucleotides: TGCGCCAGCAGGCCTGGACTAGCGGACACCGGGGAGCTGTTTTTT. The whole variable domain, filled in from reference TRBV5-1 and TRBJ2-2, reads KAGVTQTPRYLIKTRGQQVTLSCSPISGHRSVSWYQQTPGQGLQFLFEYFSETQRNKGNFPGRFSGRQFSNSRSEMNVSTLELGDSALYLCASRPGLADTGELFFGEGSRLTVL.